This is a list of T cell receptor beta chains from one sample in a study of blood T cell repertoires in COVID-19. Clones were sequenced by immunoSEQ multiplex PCR, and TCRdb holds only the in-frame ones, with some missing. This table has 400,000 to 450,000 clones, 80% to 90% appearing once. The material sequenced was PBMCs or T cells enriched from blood (not recorded which). All receptors come from a man aged 25 to 40 who had recovered from COVID-19. Each CDR3 is given with its conserved first and last residue. D genes are given only for firm matches. Expanded clones get a size class; other rows say once, few or many, or leave the size out.

d_call j_call clone_size v_call cdr3_aa cdr3_nt
TRBD2 TRBJ2-7 NA TRBV5-1 CASSQPGLAYEQYF TGCGCCAGCAGCCAGCCGGGACTAGCTTACGAGCAGTACTTC
NA TRBJ2-1 NA TRBV7-2 CASSLEGRGIAYNEQFF TGTGCCAGCAGCTTAGAAGGTCGGGGGATCGCCTACAATGAGCAGTTCTTC
NA TRBJ1-5 NA TRBV3-1/TRBV3-2 CASSHGARSNQPQHF TGTGCCAGCAGCCATGGGGCGCGGAGCAATCAGCCCCAGCATTTT
TRBD2 TRBJ2-3 NA TRBV5-6 CASSIFSGSNTDTQYF TGTGCCAGCAGCATCTTTAGCGGGAGCAACACAGATACGCAGTATTTT
NA TRBJ1-3 NA TRBV12-3/TRBV12-4 CASTAGRLDTIYF TGTGCCAGCACCGCAGGGCGGTTGGACACCATATATTTT
NA TRBJ1-2 NA TRBV28 CASSTDSYGYTF TGTGCCAGCAGTACCGACAGCTATGGCTACACCTTC
NA TRBJ2-5 few TRBV19 CASSWSEQETQYF TGTGCCAGTAGTTGGTCTGAGCAAGAGACCCAGTACTTC
TRBD2 TRBJ2-5 NA TRBV7-3 CASSLTSGTQETQYF TGTGCCAGCAGCTTAACTAGCGGGACGCAAGAGACCCAGTACTTC
TRBD2 TRBJ2-7 NA TRBV12-5 CASGLIAGGSYEQYF TGTGCTAGTGGTTTAATAGCGGGAGGCTCCTACGAGCAGTACTTC
TRBD1 TRBJ2-7 NA TRBV5-1 CASSLSRTGPGEQYF TGCGCCAGCAGCCTTTCAAGGACAGGTCCCGGCGAGCAGTACTTC
TRBD1 TRBJ2-3 once TRBV25-1 CASSSTGAITDTQYF TGTGCCAGCAGCTCGACAGGGGCCATCACAGATACGCAGTATTTT
NA TRBJ1-4 NA TRBV12-3/TRBV12-4 CASSLGYEKLFF TGTGCCAGCAGTTTAGGGTATGAGAAACTGTTTTTT
NA TRBJ2-7 few TRBV27 CASRDFLYEQYF TGTGCCTCCCGGGACTTTCTCTACGAGCAGTACTTC
NA TRBJ2-7 NA TRBV29-1 CSVQGSYEQYF TGCAGCGTTCAGGGGTCCTACGAGCAGTACTTC
TRBD1 TRBJ1-5 NA TRBV27 CASRDLTGGREQPQHF TGTGCCAGCAGGGACCTAACAGGGGGACGGGAACAGCCCCAGCATTTT
NA TRBJ1-2 NA TRBV7-2 CASSFGSRANYGYTF TGTGCCAGCAGCTTTGGTTCCAGGGCTAACTATGGCTACACCTTC
TRBD1 TRBJ2-4 NA TRBV7-2 CASRTGGDIQYF TGTGCCAGCAGGACAGGGGGTGACATTCAGTACTTC
NA TRBJ2-7 once TRBV10-3 CAISESDYYEQYF TGTGCCATCAGTGAGTCGGACTACTACGAGCAGTACTTC
NA TRBJ2-7 NA TRBV28 CASSLGPTRGYEQYF TGTGCCAGCAGTTTAGGCCCGACGAGGGGGTACGAGCAGTACTTC
TRBD1 TRBJ1-4 NA TRBV15 CATSRAQGGEKLFF TGTGCCACCAGCAGGGCCCAGGGGGGTGAAAAACTGTTTTTT
NA TRBJ1-1 NA TRBV10-3 CAISAAGSSTEAFF TGTGCCATCAGTGCCGCCGGGAGTTCCACTGAAGCTTTCTTT
NA TRBJ1-5 NA TRBV28 CASSLQYSNQPQHF TGTGCCAGCAGTTTACAGTATAGCAATCAGCCCCAGCATTTT
NA TRBJ2-4 NA TRBV6-1 CASSEVTGKNIQYF TGTGCCAGCAGTGAAGTAACAGGCAAAAACATTCAGTACTTC
TRBD1 TRBJ1-1 NA TRBV6-5 CASRAPGQGTEAFF TGTGCCAGCAGGGCACCGGGACAGGGCACTGAAGCTTTCTTT